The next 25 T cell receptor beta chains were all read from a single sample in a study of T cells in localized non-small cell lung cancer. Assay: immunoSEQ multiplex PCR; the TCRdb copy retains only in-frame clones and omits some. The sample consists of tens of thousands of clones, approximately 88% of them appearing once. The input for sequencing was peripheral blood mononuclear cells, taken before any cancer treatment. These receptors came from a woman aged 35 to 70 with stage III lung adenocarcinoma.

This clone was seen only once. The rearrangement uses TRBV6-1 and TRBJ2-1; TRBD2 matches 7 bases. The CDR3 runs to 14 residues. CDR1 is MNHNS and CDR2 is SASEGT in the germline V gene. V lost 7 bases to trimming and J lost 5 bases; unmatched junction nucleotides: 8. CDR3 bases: TGTGCCAGCATAGTGGCGGGAGCGGACAATGAGCAGTTCTTC. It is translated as CASIVAGADNEQFF.

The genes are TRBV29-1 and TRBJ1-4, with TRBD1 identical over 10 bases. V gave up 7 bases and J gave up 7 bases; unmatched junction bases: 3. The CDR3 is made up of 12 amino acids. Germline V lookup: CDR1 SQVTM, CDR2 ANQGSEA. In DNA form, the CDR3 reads TGCAGCGCCCGGACAGGGGGTGAAAAACTGTTTTTT. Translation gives CSARTGGEKLFF.

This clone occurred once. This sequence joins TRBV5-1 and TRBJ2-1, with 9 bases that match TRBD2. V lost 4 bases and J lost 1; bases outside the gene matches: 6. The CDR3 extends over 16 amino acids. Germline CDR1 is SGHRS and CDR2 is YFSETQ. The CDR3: CASSPHTSGSYNEQFF. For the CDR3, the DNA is TGCGCCAGCAGCCCCCATACTAGCGGGTCCTACAATGAGCAGTTCTTC.

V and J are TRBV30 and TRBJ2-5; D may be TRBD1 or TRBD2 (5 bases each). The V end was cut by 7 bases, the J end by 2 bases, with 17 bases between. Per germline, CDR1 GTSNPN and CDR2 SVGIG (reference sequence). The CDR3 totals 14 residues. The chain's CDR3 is CALDGAGLQETQYF. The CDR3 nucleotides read TGTGCCTTGGATGGGGCCGGACTTCAAGAGACCCAGTACTTC.

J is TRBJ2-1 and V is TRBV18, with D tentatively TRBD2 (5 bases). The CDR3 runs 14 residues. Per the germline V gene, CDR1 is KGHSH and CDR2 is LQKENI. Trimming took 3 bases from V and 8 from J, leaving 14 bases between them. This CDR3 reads CASSPGVEIHEQFF. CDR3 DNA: TGTGCCAGCTCACCCGGGGTGGAAATACATGAGCAGTTCTTC.

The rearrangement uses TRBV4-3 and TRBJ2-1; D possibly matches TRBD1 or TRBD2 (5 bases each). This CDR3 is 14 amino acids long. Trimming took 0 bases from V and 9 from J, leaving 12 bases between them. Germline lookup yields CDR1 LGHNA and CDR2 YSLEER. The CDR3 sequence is CASSQDVGGGEQFF. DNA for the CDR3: TGCGCCAGCAGCCAAGATGTAGGTGGGGGTGAGCAGTTCTTC.

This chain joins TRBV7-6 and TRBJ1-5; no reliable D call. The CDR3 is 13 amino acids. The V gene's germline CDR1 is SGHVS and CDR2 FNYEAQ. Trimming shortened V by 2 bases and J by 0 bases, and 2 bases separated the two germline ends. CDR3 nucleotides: TGTGCCAGCAGCTTAAATAGCAATCAGCCCCAGCATTTT. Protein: CASSLNSNQPQHF.

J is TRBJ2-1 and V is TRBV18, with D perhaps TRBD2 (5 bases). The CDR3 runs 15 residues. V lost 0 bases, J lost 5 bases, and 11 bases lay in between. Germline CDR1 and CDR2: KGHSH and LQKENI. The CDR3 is CASSPPSGANNEQFF. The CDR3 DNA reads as TGTGCCAGCTCACCACCAAGCGGAGCCAACAATGAGCAGTTCTTC.

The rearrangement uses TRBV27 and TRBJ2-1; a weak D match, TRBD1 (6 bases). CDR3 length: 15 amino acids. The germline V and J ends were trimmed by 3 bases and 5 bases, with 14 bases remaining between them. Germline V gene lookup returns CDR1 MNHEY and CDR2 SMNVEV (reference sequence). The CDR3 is CASSLRQVNHNEQFF. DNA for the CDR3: TGTGCCAGCAGTTTGCGACAGGTAAATCACAATGAGCAGTTCTTC.

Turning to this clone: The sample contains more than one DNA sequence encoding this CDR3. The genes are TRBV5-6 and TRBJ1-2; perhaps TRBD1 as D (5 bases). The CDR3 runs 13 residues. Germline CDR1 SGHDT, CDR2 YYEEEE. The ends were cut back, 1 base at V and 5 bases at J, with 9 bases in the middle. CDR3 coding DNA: TGTGCCAGCAGCTTGCAGGGTAATTATGGCTACACCTTC. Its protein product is CASSLQGNYGYTF.

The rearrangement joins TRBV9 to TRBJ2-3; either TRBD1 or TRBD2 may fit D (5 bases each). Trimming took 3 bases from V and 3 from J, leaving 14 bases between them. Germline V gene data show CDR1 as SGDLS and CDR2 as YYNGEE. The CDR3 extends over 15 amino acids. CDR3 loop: CASSGAGWRTDTQYF. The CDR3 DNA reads TGTGCCAGCAGCGGGGCAGGGTGGAGGACAGATACGCAGTATTTT.

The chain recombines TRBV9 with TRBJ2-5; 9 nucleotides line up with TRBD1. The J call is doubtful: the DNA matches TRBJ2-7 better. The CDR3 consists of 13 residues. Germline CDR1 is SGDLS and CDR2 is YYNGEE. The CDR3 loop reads CASSGQGAYEQYF. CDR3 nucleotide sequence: TGTGCCAGCAGCGGACAGGGGGCCTACGAGCAGTACTTC.

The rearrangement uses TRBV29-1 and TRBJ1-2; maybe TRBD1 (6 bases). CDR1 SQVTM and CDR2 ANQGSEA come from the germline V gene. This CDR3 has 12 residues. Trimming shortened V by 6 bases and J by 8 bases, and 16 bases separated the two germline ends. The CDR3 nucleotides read TGCAGCGTAGGGACACCGGCCAGGGGCTACACCTTC. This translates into CSVGTPARGYTF.

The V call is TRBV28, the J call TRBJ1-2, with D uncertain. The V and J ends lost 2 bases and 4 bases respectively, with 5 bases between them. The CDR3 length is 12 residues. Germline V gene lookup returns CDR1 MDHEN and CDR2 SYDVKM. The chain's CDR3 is CASSLTRYGYTF. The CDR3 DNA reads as TGTGCCAGCAGTTTAACCCGCTATGGCTACACCTTC.

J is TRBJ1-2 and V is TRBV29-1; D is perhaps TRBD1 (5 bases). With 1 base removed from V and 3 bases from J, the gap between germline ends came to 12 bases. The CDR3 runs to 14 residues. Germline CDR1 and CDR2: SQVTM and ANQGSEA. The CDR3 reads CSVEVGRADYGYTF. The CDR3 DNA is TGCAGCGTTGAAGTGGGGCGAGCAGACTATGGCTACACCTTC.

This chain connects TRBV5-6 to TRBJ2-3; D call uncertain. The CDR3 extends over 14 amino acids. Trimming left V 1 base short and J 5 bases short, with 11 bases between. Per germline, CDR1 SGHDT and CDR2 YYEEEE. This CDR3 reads CASSLNGLVDTQYF. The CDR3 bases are TGTGCCAGCAGCTTGAATGGGCTGGTAGATACGCAGTATTTT.

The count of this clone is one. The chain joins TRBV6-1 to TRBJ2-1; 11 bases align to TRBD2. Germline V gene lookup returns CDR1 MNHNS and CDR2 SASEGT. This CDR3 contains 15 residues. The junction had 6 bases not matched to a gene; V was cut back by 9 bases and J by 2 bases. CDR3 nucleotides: TGTGCCAGTAGTCATAGCGGGGGGGCCTACAATGAGCAGTTCTTC. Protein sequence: CASSHSGGAYNEQFF.

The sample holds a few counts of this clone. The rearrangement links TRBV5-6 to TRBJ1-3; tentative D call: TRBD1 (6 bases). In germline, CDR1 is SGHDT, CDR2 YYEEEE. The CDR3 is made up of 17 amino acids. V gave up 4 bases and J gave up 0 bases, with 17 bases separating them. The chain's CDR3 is CASSANYRAPSGNTIYF. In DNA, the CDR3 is TGTGCCAGCAGCGCGAACTACAGGGCCCCCTCTGGAAACACCATATATTTT.

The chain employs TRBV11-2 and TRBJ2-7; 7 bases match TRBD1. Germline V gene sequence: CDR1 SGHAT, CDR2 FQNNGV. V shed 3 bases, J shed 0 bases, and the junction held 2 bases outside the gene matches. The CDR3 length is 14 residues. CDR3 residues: CASSFTGDSYEQYF. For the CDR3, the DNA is TGTGCCAGCAGCTTTACAGGGGACTCCTACGAGCAGTACTTC.

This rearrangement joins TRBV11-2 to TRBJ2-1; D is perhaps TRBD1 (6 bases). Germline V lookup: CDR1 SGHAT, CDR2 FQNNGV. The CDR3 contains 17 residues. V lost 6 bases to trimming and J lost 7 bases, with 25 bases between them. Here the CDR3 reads CASSYPPGHSMSNEQFF. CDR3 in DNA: TGTGCCAGCAGTTACCCCCCGGGACACTCAATGAGTAATGAGCAGTTCTTC.

CDR3 protein: CASARGALSENEQFF. CDR3 sequence (DNA): TGTGCCAGCGCAAGGGGGGCCCTAAGCGAGAATGAGCAGTTCTTC. The chain has TRBV9 and TRBJ2-1; D could derive from TRBD1 or TRBD2 (6 bases each). The CDR3 has 15 residues. From germline, CDR1 is SGDLS and CDR2 YYNGEE. V was cut by 7 bases and J by 7 bases, with 21 bases left in between.

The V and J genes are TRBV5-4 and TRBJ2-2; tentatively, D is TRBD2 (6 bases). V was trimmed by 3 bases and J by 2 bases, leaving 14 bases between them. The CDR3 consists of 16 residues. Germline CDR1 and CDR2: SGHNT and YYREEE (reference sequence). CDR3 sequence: CASSSYSGGNTGELFF. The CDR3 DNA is TGTGCCAGCAGCTCTTATAGCGGAGGAAACACCGGGGAGCTGTTTTTT. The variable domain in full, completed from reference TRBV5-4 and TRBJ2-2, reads ETGVTQSPTHLIKTRGQQVTLRCSSQSGHNTVSWYQQALGQGPQFIFQYYREEENGRGNFPPRFSGLQFPNYSSELNVNALELDDSALYLCASSSYSGGNTGELFFGEGSRLTVL.

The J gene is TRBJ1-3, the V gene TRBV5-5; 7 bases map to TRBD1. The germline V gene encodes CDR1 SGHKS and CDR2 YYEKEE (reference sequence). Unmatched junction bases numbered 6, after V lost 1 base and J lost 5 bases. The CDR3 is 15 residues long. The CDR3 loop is CASSLSTGSRNTIYF. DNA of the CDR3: TGTGCCAGCAGCTTGTCGACAGGGTCTAGAAACACCATATATTTT.

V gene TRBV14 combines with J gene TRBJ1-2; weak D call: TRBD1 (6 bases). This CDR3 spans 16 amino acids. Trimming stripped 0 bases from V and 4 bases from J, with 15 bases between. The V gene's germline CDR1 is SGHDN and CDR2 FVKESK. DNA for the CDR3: TGTGCCAGCAGCCAAGATCTTCCCCGAGGGGGCTATGGCTACACCTTC. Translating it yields CASSQDLPRGGYGYTF.

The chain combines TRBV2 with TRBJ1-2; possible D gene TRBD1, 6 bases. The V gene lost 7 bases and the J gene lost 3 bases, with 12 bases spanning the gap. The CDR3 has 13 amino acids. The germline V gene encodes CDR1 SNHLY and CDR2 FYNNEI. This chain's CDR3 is CASTRQADYGYTF. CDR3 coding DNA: TGTGCCAGCACTAGACAGGCCGACTATGGCTACACCTTC.